These 7 T cell receptor beta chains share one sample of origin, sequenced in a study of blood T cell repertoires in COVID-19 (dated by TCRdb to about 2020). Libraries were constructed by the immunoSEQ multiplex PCR assay. Entries here come from immuneACCESS through TCRdb and include only in-frame sequences with V and J called. Some clones fail to appear in such tables; in the studies checked, an unresolved V gene covers under half of the shortfall, and the cause of the remainder is unknown. Across this sample there are a few hundred thousand clones, with about 88% seen only once. The ten biggest clones cover approximately 4.3% of the sample. The sample was peripheral blood. Receptors originate from a man aged 55 to 69 who had recovered from COVID-19.

The gene calls are TRBV19 and TRBJ2-5; 7 bases are shared with TRBD1. The CDR3 has 15 amino acids. CDR1 and CDR2 from the germline V gene are LNHDA and SQIVND (reference sequence). Germline trimming cut 5 bases from V and 5 bases from J; bases unmatched to any gene: 11. Written as DNA, the CDR3 is TGTGCCAGTAGTTCGACGACAGGGTCTGTTGAGACCCAGTACTTC. Its translation: CASSSTTGSVETQYF.

This clone was seen more than once but under ten times. CDR3 DNA sequence: TGTGCCAGCAGCGTTTCGGGGTTGGACACCGGGGAGCTGTTTTTT. This gives the protein CASSVSGLDTGELFF. The chain has TRBV9 and TRBJ2-2; perhaps TRBD2 as D (5 bases). The CDR3 runs 15 residues. CDR1 SGDLS and CDR2 YYNGEE come from the germline V gene. V was trimmed by 2 bases and J by 3 bases, leaving 11 bases between them.

The gene calls are TRBV19 and TRBJ1-2, with D maybe TRBD1 (6 bases). Trimming removed 8 bases from V and 6 bases from J, with 10 bases in between. The germline CDR1 and CDR2 sequences are LNHDA and SQIVND (reference sequence). This CDR3 has 11 residues. The CDR3 is CASGKGDGYTF. The CDR3 coding sequence is TGTGCCAGTGGAAAGGGGGATGGCTACACCTTC.

The CDR3 is CASSSQFIAGHTEAFF. CDR3 DNA sequence: TGTGCCAGCAGTTCCCAGTTCATAGCAGGGCACACTGAAGCTTTCTTT. The rearrangement uses TRBV6-5 and TRBJ1-1, with a weak D call TRBD1 (5 bases). Trimming cost V 4 bases and J 3 bases, with 18 bases left between them. The CDR3 loop spans 16 amino acids. Per the germline V gene, CDR1 is MNHEY and CDR2 is SVGAGI.

The V and J genes are TRBV10-1 and TRBJ1-1; unclear D gene. Trimming removed 6 bases from V and 7 bases from J, with 12 bases in between. The CDR3 runs to 12 residues. Germline V gene data show CDR1 as WNHNN and CDR2 as SYGVQD (reference sequence). DNA of the CDR3: TGCGCCAGCAGGAGAGGGCAGAATGAAGCTTTCTTT. It specifies CASRRGQNEAFF.

The rearrangement links TRBV19 to TRBJ2-2; 12 bases line up with TRBD2. The CDR3 totals 17 residues. The V gene's germline CDR1 is LNHDA and CDR2 SQIVND (reference sequence). The V and J ends lost 5 bases and 0 bases, in that order; junction bases with no gene match: 4. The CDR3, as DNA: TGTGCCAGTAGTCGGACTAGCGGGACACCGAACACCGGGGAGCTGTTTTTT. Its protein is CASSRTSGTPNTGELFF. Full variable domain (missing parts from reference TRBV19 and TRBJ2-2): DGGITQSPKYLFRKEGQNVTLSCEQNLNHDAMYWYRQDPGQGLRLIYYSQIVNDFQKGDIAEGYSVSREKKESFPLTVTSAQKNPTAFYLCASSRTSGTPNTGELFFGEGSRLTVL.

The gene calls are TRBV4-2 and TRBJ1-4, with 8 bases identical to TRBD1. Germline trimming cut 1 base from V and 3 bases from J; bases unmatched to any gene: 4. This CDR3 is built from 16 residues. CDR1 LGHNA and CDR2 YNFKEQ come from the germline V gene. CDR3 residues: CASSQVQGAANEKLFF. The CDR3, as DNA: TGTGCCAGCAGCCAAGTTCAGGGGGCAGCTAATGAAAAACTGTTTTTT.